These 22 T cell receptor beta chains came from one sample sequenced in a study of cytomegalovirus exposure and HLA in healthy donors. Both 60 Vbeta primers and 13 Jbeta primers went into the PCR. Clones were read by immunoSEQ multiplex PCR, and TCRdb kept only the in-frame ones, dropping some. The sample has 75,000 to 90,000 clones; around 68% are singletons. The sequencing sample was made of PBMCs. The receptors stem from a man under 40 in good health and CMV-seropositive.

The chain carries TRBV14 and TRBJ2-7; a possible D gene is TRBD1 (5 bases). The CDR3 is 16 amino acids. Germline V gene lookup returns CDR1 SGHDN and CDR2 FVKESK. Deletions cut 5 bases from V and 0 bases from J, with 17 bases between. CDR3 region: CASSFRWQGYSYEQYF. The CDR3 nucleotides are TGTGCCAGCAGCTTCCGGTGGCAGGGTTACTCCTACGAGCAGTACTTC.

The V and J genes are TRBV4-2 and TRBJ2-7, with 8 positions matching TRBD1. This CDR3 is 14 amino acids long. Germline-derived CDR1 and CDR2 are LGHNA and YNFKEQ. Germline trimming cut 4 bases from V and 5 bases from J; bases unmatched to any gene: 7. Written as DNA, the CDR3 is TGTGCCAGCAGCCTAAGGACAGGGCAGGACGAGCAGTACTTC. Protein: CASSLRTGQDEQYF.

The J gene is TRBJ1-3, the V gene TRBV7-2, with 8 bases aligning to TRBD1. This CDR3 is built from 15 residues. CDR1 and CDR2 from the germline V gene are SGHTA and FQGNSA. The J segment lost 2 bases and the V segment lost 5 bases, leaving 5 bases of the junction unmatched. The CDR3 bases are TGTGCCAGCAGCCCACGGACAGGGCCTGGAAACACCATATATTTT. Translation gives CASSPRTGPGNTIYF.

This sequence joins TRBV2 and TRBJ2-3; 7 bases align to TRBD1. The germline V gene encodes CDR1 SNHLY and CDR2 FYNNEI. This CDR3 is 13 amino acids long. Germline trimming cut 5 bases from V and 8 bases from J; bases unmatched to any gene: 7. Written as DNA, the CDR3 is TGTGCCAGCAGTCCGACAGGGAGAGGTACGCAGTATTTT. Protein product: CASSPTGRGTQYF.

The genes are TRBV15 and TRBJ1-1; D remains unclear. From germline, CDR1 is LNHNV and CDR2 YYDKDF (reference sequence). V was pared by 3 bases and J by 5 bases, with 13 bases between. This CDR3 is built from 14 residues. CDR3 DNA: TGTGCCACCAGCAGCTCTCATCGGCGGACTGAAGCTTTCTTT. Encoded protein: CATSSSHRRTEAFF.

V is TRBV11-1 and J is TRBJ1-1; D gene unclear. The CDR3 extends over 13 amino acids. Between the trimmed V and J ends, which lost 3 bases and 8 bases, there was a span of 13 bases. Germline V lookup: CDR1 SGHAT, CDR2 FQDESV (reference sequence). Here the CDR3 reads CASSLPSTAEAFF. The DNA for the CDR3 is TGTGCCAGCAGCTTGCCCTCCACTGCGGAAGCTTTCTTT.

The rearrangement links TRBV5-1 to TRBJ1-4; 8 bases map to TRBD1. The CDR3 has 15 amino acids. Germline V gene sequence: CDR1 SGHRS, CDR2 YFSETQ. With 2 bases clipped from V and 8 bases from J, the junction kept 8 bases outside the gene matches. CDR3 DNA: TGCGCCAGCAGCTTTTCACAGGGGGGAAGAGAAAAACTGTTTTTT. This gives the protein CASSFSQGGREKLFF.

This clone was detected once. The chain has TRBV15 and TRBJ1-1; D is uncertain. The germline V and J ends were trimmed by 5 bases and 8 bases, with 15 bases remaining between them. Germline values: CDR1 LNHNV, CDR2 YYDKDF (reference sequence). The length of the CDR3 is 13 residues. Here the CDR3 DNA reads TGTGCCACCAGCCGGGGATATGGGGAAGAAGCTTTCTTT. It codes for CATSRGYGEEAFF.

The CDR3 nucleotides are TGCGCCAGCAGCCGCCTAGTGGCCGAGACCCAGTACTTC. Protein product: CASSRLVAETQYF. The chain carries TRBV4-1 and TRBJ2-5; no clear D gene. Trimming cost V 4 bases and J 5 bases, with 11 bases left between them. Germline loops: CDR1 MGHRA, CDR2 YSYEKL. The CDR3 is 13 residues long.

V and J are TRBV10-3 and TRBJ2-2, with 10 bases fitting TRBD2. The germline gives CDR1 ENHRY, CDR2 SYGVKD. The CDR3 is made up of 13 amino acids. The V and J ends lost 10 bases and 3 bases, in that order; junction bases with no gene match: 2. The CDR3 loop is CATSGSHTGELFF. DNA for the CDR3: TGTGCCACTAGCGGGAGTCACACCGGGGAGCTGTTTTTT.

The V call is TRBV10-2, the J call TRBJ1-1; TRBD1 is a possible D gene (6 bases). Germline V gene sequence: CDR1 WSHSY, CDR2 SAAADI. V gave up 4 bases and J gave up 6 bases, with 12 bases separating them. The CDR3 is 13 amino acids. CDR3 sequence reads: CASSGGHDAEAFF. CDR3 nucleotides: TGCGCCAGCAGTGGGGGGCATGACGCTGAAGCTTTCTTT.

The chain carries TRBV5-4 and TRBJ1-2; weak D call: TRBD1 (6 bases). The CDR3 length is 15 residues. With 3 bases removed from V and 4 bases from J, the gap between germline ends came to 16 bases. CDR1 SGHNT and CDR2 YYREEE come from the germline V gene (reference sequence). The CDR3 protein is CASSSPGTGTYGYTF. The CDR3 nucleotides are TGTGCCAGCAGCTCCCCGGGAACAGGGACCTATGGCTACACCTTC.

J is TRBJ2-7 and V is TRBV19, with 7 bases identical to TRBD1. This CDR3 spans 14 amino acids. Germline assignment: CDR1 LNHDA and CDR2 SQIVND (reference sequence). The J segment lost 4 bases and the V segment lost 3 bases, leaving 6 bases of the junction unmatched. Here the CDR3 reads CASSMTGIFYEQYF. The CDR3, as DNA: TGTGCCAGTAGTATGACAGGGATTTTTTACGAGCAGTACTTC.

The rearrangement uses TRBV28 and TRBJ2-5; no clear D gene. Trimming took off 7 bases at V and 5 bases at J, with 8 bases between the two ends. CDR1 and CDR2 from the germline V gene are MDHEN and SYDVKM. There are 11 residues in the CDR3. The CDR3 reads CASTSVETQYF. The CDR3 bases are TGTGCCAGCACCTCGGTGGAGACCCAGTACTTC.

This clone was seen only a few times. The V call is TRBV5-6, the J call TRBJ2-5; 7 positions match TRBD2. Germline V CDR1 and CDR2: SGHDT, YYEEEE. The junction had 5 bases not matched to a gene; V was cut back by 7 bases and J by 2 bases. CDR3 length equals 13 residues. The CDR3 protein is CASQLARQETQYF. The CDR3 coding sequence is TGTGCCAGCCAACTAGCGAGACAAGAGACCCAGTACTTC.

The gene calls are TRBV4-2 and TRBJ2-3; unclear D gene. With 4 bases removed from V and 5 bases from J, the gap between germline ends came to 22 bases. Germline V gene lookup returns CDR1 LGHNA and CDR2 YNFKEQ. The CDR3 is 17 amino acids. CDR3 sequence: CASSREASTLFGDTQYF. In nucleotides, the CDR3 is TGTGCCAGCAGCCGTGAGGCTTCCACACTCTTTGGAGATACGCAGTATTTT.

This clone was seen once. J is TRBJ1-1 and V is TRBV7-3; maybe TRBD1 (5 bases). Germline CDR1 and CDR2: SGHTA and FQGTGA. The CDR3 length is 13 residues. With 2 bases removed from V and 6 bases from J, the gap between germline ends came to 10 bases. This chain's CDR3 is CASSLRTNSEAFF. CDR3 coding DNA: TGTGCCAGCAGCTTACGGACAAACTCTGAAGCTTTCTTT.

J is TRBJ1-1 and V is TRBV12-5; a possible D gene is TRBD1 (6 bases). CDR3 size: 16 residues. Between the trimmed V and J ends, which lost 1 base and 1 base, there was a span of 13 bases. The germline V gene encodes CDR1 LGHNT and CDR2 FRNRAP. The CDR3: CASGLGGGFRNTEAFF. CDR3 nucleotides: TGTGCTAGTGGTTTGGGAGGGGGATTTAGGAACACTGAAGCTTTCTTT.

This clone was picked up a small number of times. The rearrangement links TRBV30 to TRBJ2-1; the match to TRBD2 covers 7 bases. The CDR3 covers 15 residues. Germline V lookup: CDR1 GTSNPN, CDR2 SVGIG (reference sequence). Losses at the gene ends were 2 bases for V and 3 bases for J; bases not matched to a gene: 7. The CDR3 nucleotides are TGTGCCTGGAGTAGGTCTAGCGGAGTCTACAATGAGCAGTTCTTC. Protein: CAWSRSSGVYNEQFF.

As DNA, the CDR3 is TGCAGCGTTGGTGAACAGAATCCCTCTGGGGCCAACGTCCTGACTTTC. Protein: CSVGEQNPSGANVLTF. The J gene is TRBJ2-6, the V gene TRBV29-1; D is undetermined. The CDR3 length is 16 residues. The ends were cut back, 4 bases at V and 0 bases at J, with 13 bases in the middle. Germline CDR1 reads SQVTM; CDR2 reads ANQGSEA.

This rearrangement joins TRBV6-1 to TRBJ1-5; 11 nucleotides match TRBD1. V lost 3 bases, J lost 4 bases, and 5 bases stayed unmatched. The CDR3 sequence is 16 residues long. Germline loops: CDR1 MNHNS, CDR2 SASEGT. The CDR3 DNA sequence: TGTGCCAGCAGTGACGGGACAGGGGGACTTAATCAGCCCCAGCATTTT. Its protein is CASSDGTGGLNQPQHF.

The rearrangement links TRBV5-1 to TRBJ1-1; D gene uncertain. The germline CDR1 and CDR2 sequences are SGHRS and YFSETQ. CDR3 length equals 13 residues. V lost 7 bases and J 1 base, leaving 11 bases between the germline ends. CDR3: CASGAQANTEAFF. As DNA, the CDR3 is TGCGCCAGCGGCGCGCAGGCGAACACTGAAGCTTTCTTT.